This TCR beta chain was sequenced during a study of blood T cell repertoires in COVID-19. Overall study: The United States, Italy and Spain supplied acute and convalescent COVID-19 samples.

All enrollees were roughly 18 to 100 years old and from around 25 US areas. Participant-given clinical history determined each cohort assignment. In the study's own analysis: Reference gene primer amplification gave nucleated cell count estimates. The protocol was immunoSEQ multiplex PCR, while the TCRdb copy is restricted to in-frame clones and leaves out a portion. V, J and clone size are those of that table, while D and trimming were read from the DNA. The repertoire holds roughly 250,000 clones, with about 87% as singletons. Germline CDR1 reads KGHDR; CDR2 reads SFDVKD. The CDR3 runs 17 residues. Trimming removed 1 base from V and 5 bases from J; junction bases left unmatched: 4.

The chain uses TRBV24-1 and TRBJ2-1; 13 nucleotides match TRBD2. The sample comprised PBMCs or T cells enriched from blood (not recorded which). The origin of this receptor is a man aged 45 to 65 who had been exposed to COVID-19. The CDR3 nucleotides read TGTGCCACCAGTGATTTTCGGGGACTAGCGGGGAACAATGAGCAGTTCTTC. Translation gives CATSDFRGLAGNNEQFF.